These T cell receptor beta chains were read from a single sample in a study of T cell responses to AZD1222 COVID-19 vaccine. Sequencing was performed with immunoSEQ multiplex PCR; in TCRdb, only in-frame clones are kept and a portion is missing. The sample holds 140,000 to 150,000 clones; roughly 93% are singletons and the top ten take roughly 2%. The sample was peripheral blood, taken 28 days after the second AZD1222 dose. All receptors derive from an adult who received the AZD1222 COVID-19 vaccine. The CDR3 runs from the conserved cysteine through the conserved F or W. The D gene is left open where the match is weak. Rows may omit the clone size; those that give it use once, few, many or a size class.

size: .
J: TRBJ2-1
V: TRBV29-1
D: TRBD1
DNA: TGCAGCGTTTTCAGGGGGAACTCCTACAATGAGCAGTTCTTC
CDR3: CSVFRGNSYNEQFF

size: .
J: TRBJ2-6
V: TRBV9
D: .
DNA: TGTGCCAGCAGCGTAGAGGGGGAGCTGGCCAACGTCCTGACTTTC
CDR3: CASSVEGELANVLTF

size: once
J: TRBJ2-7
V: TRBV19
D: .
DNA: TGTGCCAGTAGTAACCGCCCCTCCTACGAGCAGTACTTC
CDR3: CASSNRPSYEQYF

size: once
J: TRBJ1-1
V: TRBV6-6
D: .
DNA: TGTGCCAGCAGTCTAAGTAGGGCAGGGACGAGGAACACTGAAGCTTTCTTT
CDR3: CASSLSRAGTRNTEAFF

size: .
J: TRBJ1-2
V: TRBV6-5
D: .
DNA: TGTGCCAGCAGTTACGGGGTCACACCTAACTATGGCTACACCTTC
CDR3: CASSYGVTPNYGYTF

size: .
J: TRBJ1-4
V: TRBV5-1
D: .
DNA: TGCGCCAGCAGCCGGGGCGGGCAGGAAAAACTGTTTTTT
CDR3: CASSRGGQEKLFF

size: once
J: TRBJ2-1
V: TRBV2
D: .
DNA: TGTGCCAGCAGTGGTGGAGATGAGCAGTTCTTC
CDR3: CASSGGDEQFF

size: .
J: TRBJ1-3
V: TRBV19
D: TRBD1
DNA: TGTGCCAGTGCGACAGGGCGGATGAGTTATGGAAACACCATATATTTT
CDR3: CASATGRMSYGNTIYF

size: .
J: TRBJ2-7
V: TRBV5-8
D: .
DNA: TGTGCCAGCAGTCGGGGCGGGCTCGTTGAGGACGAGCAGTACTTC
CDR3: CASSRGGLVEDEQYF

size: .
J: TRBJ1-5
V: TRBV6-6
D: .
DNA: TGTGCCAGCAGTTATGACGTTTATAGCAATCAGCCCCAGCATTTT
CDR3: CASSYDVYSNQPQHF

size: .
J: TRBJ1-1
V: TRBV6-5
D: .
DNA: TGTGCCAGCAGCTTGACAGCAAACACTGAAGCTTTCTTT
CDR3: CASSLTANTEAFF

size: .
J: TRBJ2-1
V: TRBV5-1
D: TRBD2
DNA: TGCGCCAGCAGCCCTGCTCCTAGCGGGGGGTACAATGAGCAGTTCTTC
CDR3: CASSPAPSGGYNEQFF

size: .
J: TRBJ2-7
V: TRBV5-8
D: .
DNA: TGTGCCAGCAGCTTGGGGCAGCTGATGAGCTCCTACGAGCAGTACTTC
CDR3: CASSLGQLMSSYEQYF

size: .
J: TRBJ1-1
V: TRBV5-4
D: TRBD1
DNA: TGTGCCAGCGGAAAGGGGGGACAGATGAACACTGAAGCTTTCTTT
CDR3: CASGKGGQMNTEAFF

size: .
J: TRBJ1-1
V: TRBV2
D: TRBD1
DNA: TGTGCCAGCGCCGACAGGGGCGGAGGCACTGAAGCTTTCTTT
CDR3: CASADRGGGTEAFF

size: .
J: TRBJ1-4
V: TRBV29-1
D: TRBD1
DNA: TGCAGCGTTGCGGGGACAGGAGGGGAAAAACTGTTTTTT
CDR3: CSVAGTGGEKLFF

size: .
J: TRBJ1-4
V: TRBV7-3
D: TRBD1
DNA: TGTGCCAGCAGCTTATTGGGGCCCGGGACAGGGACAACTAATGAAAAACTGTTTTTT
CDR3: CASSLLGPGTGTTNEKLFF

size: few
J: TRBJ2-7
V: TRBV7-8
D: .
DNA: TGTGCCAGCAGCCCAGAGGGGGTTCCAGAGCAGTACTTC
CDR3: CASSPEGVPEQYF

size: once
J: TRBJ1-1
V: TRBV2
D: .
DNA: TGTGCCAGCAGATCGGACATCACTATGAACACTGAAGCTTTCTTT
CDR3: CASRSDITMNTEAFF

size: .
J: TRBJ2-5
V: TRBV29-1
D: TRBD2
DNA: TGCAGCGCCCTCCGGCCAGCGGGAGGGCCTCAAGAGACCCAGTACTTC
CDR3: CSALRPAGGPQETQYF

size: .
J: TRBJ2-2
V: TRBV6-5
D: .
DNA: TGTGCCAGCAACCTAGTGACCGGGGAGCTGTTTTTT
CDR3: CASNLVTGELFF

size: .
J: TRBJ1-6
V: TRBV9
D: .
DNA: TGTGCCAGCAGCGTAGCTCGGCAGGGCCCTGTCCACTTT
CDR3: CASSVARQGPVHF

size: .
J: TRBJ2-1
V: TRBV11-2
D: TRBD2
DNA: TGTGCCAGCAGCTTAGGCGGACAGACTAGCGGGAGGGATAATGAGCAGTTCTTC
CDR3: CASSLGGQTSGRDNEQFF

size: .
J: TRBJ2-3
V: TRBV27
D: .
DNA: TGTGCCAGCAGCAAGAGCACAGATACGCAGTATTTT
CDR3: CASSKSTDTQYF

size: .
J: TRBJ1-4
V: TRBV10-1
D: .
DNA: TGCGCCAGCAGTGCCCGGGGGAGTGAAAAACTGTTTTTT
CDR3: CASSARGSEKLFF

size: once
J: TRBJ2-2
V: TRBV18
D: TRBD1
DNA: TGTGCCAGCTCACCTGGGACAGGGGCTTCTACCGGGGAGCTGTTTTTT
CDR3: CASSPGTGASTGELFF

size: .
J: TRBJ2-2
V: TRBV27
D: .
DNA: TGTGCCAGCAGTCTCCTCGGGAACACCGGGGAGCTGTTTTTT
CDR3: CASSLLGNTGELFF

size: .
J: TRBJ2-3
V: TRBV9
D: .
DNA: TGTGCCAGCAGCCCGGACCCATCCGCAGATACGCAGTATTTT
CDR3: CASSPDPSADTQYF